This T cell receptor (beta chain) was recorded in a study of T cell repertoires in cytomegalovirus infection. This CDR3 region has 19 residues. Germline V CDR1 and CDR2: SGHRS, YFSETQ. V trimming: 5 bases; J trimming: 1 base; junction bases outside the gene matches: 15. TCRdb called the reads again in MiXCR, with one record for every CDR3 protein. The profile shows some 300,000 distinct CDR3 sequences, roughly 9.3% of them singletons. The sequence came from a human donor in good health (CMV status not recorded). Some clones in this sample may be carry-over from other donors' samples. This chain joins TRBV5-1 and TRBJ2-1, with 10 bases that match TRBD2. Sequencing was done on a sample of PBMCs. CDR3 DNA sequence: TGCGCCAGCAGGAATTGGAGGCAGCGGGGGGGCCTGTCCTACAATGAGCAGTTCTTC. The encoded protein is CASRNWRQRGGLSYNEQFF.